The 14 T cell receptor beta chains below come from one sample, sequenced in a study of cytomegalovirus exposure and HLA in healthy donors (dated by TCRdb to about 2017). The method behind the library was the immunoSEQ multiplex PCR assay. TCRdb mirrors the immuneACCESS table, restricted to in-frame sequences. Some clones are absent from its copies; in checked studies, under half trace to an unresolved V gene, and the reason for the others is unknown. This sample has about 68,000 clones in its table, and 91% of those were observed once. The ten largest clones capture about 3.2% of the sample. Sequencing used PBMCs. These receptors all stem from a man between 18 and 35 years old in good health and CMV-seronegative.

The V call is TRBV9, the J call TRBJ2-1; 7 bases fit TRBD2. The CDR3 is made up of 14 amino acids. V lost 1 base to trimming and J lost 5 bases; unmatched junction nucleotides: 3. Germline loops: CDR1 SGDLS, CDR2 YYNGEE. CDR3 residues: CASSVWEGHNEQFF. The CDR3 DNA reads TGTGCCAGCAGCGTATGGGAGGGGCACAATGAGCAGTTCTTC.

This sequence joins TRBV5-1 and TRBJ2-1; TRBD2 is a possible D gene (6 bases). Trimming cost V 4 bases and J 2 bases, with 16 bases left between them. CDR3 size: 16 residues. Germline CDR1 reads SGHRS; CDR2 reads YFSETQ. The CDR3 here is CASSPSGLRPYNEQFF. The CDR3 DNA sequence: TGCGCCAGCAGCCCCAGCGGGCTCCGACCCTACAATGAGCAGTTCTTC.

The chain carries TRBV25-1 and TRBJ2-5; TRBD1 is a possible D gene (5 bases). This CDR3 comprises 15 residues. Germline V gives CDR1 MGHDK, CDR2 SYGVNS. V was shortened by 1 base and J by 4 bases, with 13 bases between the two germline ends. CDR3 amino acids: CASSEFKNQGETQYF. Written as DNA, the CDR3 is TGTGCCAGCAGTGAATTTAAGAATCAGGGAGAGACCCAGTACTTC.

J is TRBJ2-1 and V is TRBV28, with D maybe TRBD2 (5 bases). Germline values: CDR1 MDHEN, CDR2 SYDVKM. Trimming shortened V by 5 bases and J by 6 bases, and 8 bases separated the two germline ends. This CDR3 comprises 12 residues. As DNA, the CDR3 is TGTGCCAGCAGTCTCACTAGCAATGAGCAGTTCTTC. This translates into CASSLTSNEQFF.

This sequence joins TRBV7-9 and TRBJ1-4; TRBD1 matches 12 bases. CDR1 and CDR2 (germline): SEHNR, FQNEAQ (reference sequence). J was trimmed by 8 bases and V by 5 bases; bases with no gene match: 3. The CDR3 has 14 residues. The CDR3 loop reads CASSLGTGGEKLFF. CDR3 bases: TGTGCCAGCAGCCTCGGGACAGGGGGCGAAAAACTGTTTTTT.

The chain is built from TRBV5-5 and TRBJ2-7; perhaps TRBD1 as D (7 bases). The CDR3 spans 16 residues. The V end lost 1 base, the J end lost 4 bases, and 18 bases lay between the germline ends. Germline V lookup: CDR1 SGHKS, CDR2 YYEKEE (reference sequence). The CDR3 protein is CASSLRSQGTGYEQYF. CDR3 nucleotides: TGTGCCAGCAGCTTGCGTTCACAGGGGACTGGGTACGAGCAGTACTTC.

The chain employs TRBV18 and TRBJ2-1, with TRBD2 identical over 8 bases. Per the germline V gene, CDR1 is KGHSH and CDR2 is LQKENI. The V segment lost 1 base and the J segment 9 bases; nucleotides outside the gene matches: 8. The CDR3 has 15 amino acids. CDR3 sequence reads: CASSPLPGGEGEQFF. The DNA for the CDR3 is TGTGCCAGCTCACCACTTCCGGGAGGGGAAGGTGAGCAGTTCTTC.

The CDR3 here is CATSRGNSGLNTGELFF. The CDR3 region has the DNA TGTGCCACCAGCCGTGGAAATAGCGGCCTGAACACCGGGGAGCTGTTTTTT. This chain uses TRBV15 with TRBJ2-2, with a tentative D call TRBD2 (6 bases). The CDR3 has 17 amino acids. The germline V and J ends were trimmed by 5 bases and 1 base, with 17 bases remaining between them. Germline CDR1 is LNHNV and CDR2 is YYDKDF (reference sequence).

V usage is TRBV6-1 and J usage is TRBJ1-1, with 7 bases identical to TRBD1. With V trimmed by 6 bases and J by 4 bases, 5 bases remained unmatched. Germline CDR1 MNHNS, CDR2 SASEGT. The length of the CDR3 is 13 residues. The CDR3 spells CASRTGWGTEAFF. The CDR3 nucleotides read TGTGCCAGCAGGACAGGGTGGGGCACTGAAGCTTTCTTT.

The gene calls are TRBV7-9 and TRBJ2-7; TRBD2 matches 7 bases. The germline V gene encodes CDR1 SEHNR and CDR2 FQNEAQ (reference sequence). V shed 6 bases and J 10 bases; nucleotides not matched to a gene: 18. This CDR3 has 15 residues. Here the CDR3 DNA reads TGTGCCAGCAGTCCCTTTGGGGAGGGCCCTACTTTACAGTACTTC. It is translated as CASSPFGEGPTLQYF.

The chain employs TRBV4-1 and TRBJ2-2, with D possibly being TRBD2 (6 bases). V lost 1 base and J 12 bases, leaving 15 bases between the germline ends. This CDR3 comprises 14 residues. Germline values: CDR1 MGHRA, CDR2 YSYEKL. CDR3 sequence reads: CASSQAPGLGQLFF. DNA for the CDR3: TGCGCCAGCAGCCAAGCACCGGGACTGGGGCAGCTGTTTTTT.

The chain carries TRBV5-1 and TRBJ1-1; no clear D gene. Germline V gene data show CDR1 as SGHRS and CDR2 as YFSETQ. The CDR3 loop spans 14 amino acids. Between the trimmed V and J ends, which lost 0 bases and 0 bases, there was a span of 6 bases. The DNA of the CDR3 is TGCGCCAGCAGCTTGGAGCGGCTGAACACTGAAGCTTTCTTT. Encoded protein: CASSLERLNTEAFF.

This chain joins TRBV5-6 and TRBJ2-7; TRBD1 matches 9 bases. The germline gives CDR1 SGHDT, CDR2 YYEEEE. V shed 2 bases, J shed 6 bases, and the junction held 6 bases outside the gene matches. This CDR3 contains 14 residues. The CDR3 loop reads CASSFGTGNSEQYF. CDR3 DNA sequence: TGTGCCAGCAGCTTCGGGACAGGGAATAGCGAGCAGTACTTC.

The gene calls are TRBV5-1 and TRBJ2-1; no firm D call. The CDR3 contains 11 residues. V lost 0 bases and J 8 bases, leaving 3 bases between the germline ends. Germline CDR1 is SGHRS and CDR2 is YFSETQ. The chain's CDR3 is CASSLAYEQFF. CDR3 nucleotide sequence: TGCGCCAGCAGCTTGGCTTATGAGCAGTTCTTC. Using reference TRBV5-1 and TRBJ2-1 for the parts outside the CDR3, the full variable domain is KAGVTQTPRYLIKTRGQQVTLSCSPISGHRSVSWYQQTPGQGLQFLFEYFSETQRNKGNFPGRFSGRQFSNSRSEMNVSTLELGDSALYLCASSLAYEQFFGPGTRLTVL.